The entry below describes one TCR beta chain. Its matching antigen is unknown. The data stem from a study of cytomegalovirus exposure and HLA in healthy donors. CDR3 size: 13 residues. CDR1 and CDR2 (germline): SGHNT, YYREEE (reference sequence). Primers: 60 Vbeta forward and 13 Jbeta reverse. Sequencing used immunoSEQ multiplex PCR; TCRdb keeps in-frame clones, though not all of them. The sample has 130,000 or so clones; approximately 8% are singletons. Study findings and constraints: According to an earlier analysis, most TCR beta V segments yielded productive rearrangements about 87% or about 30% of the time.

This chain joins TRBV5-4 and TRBJ2-5; TRBD2 matches at 8 bases. The J call could be wrong; TRBJ2-7 is a better fit for the DNA end. Material: PBMCs. This sequence was found in a woman in her thirties or forties in good health and CMV-seropositive. CDR3 residues: CASSPAGEYEQYF. CDR3 DNA sequence: TGTGCCAGCAGCCCAGCGGGGGAGTACGAGCAGTACTTC.